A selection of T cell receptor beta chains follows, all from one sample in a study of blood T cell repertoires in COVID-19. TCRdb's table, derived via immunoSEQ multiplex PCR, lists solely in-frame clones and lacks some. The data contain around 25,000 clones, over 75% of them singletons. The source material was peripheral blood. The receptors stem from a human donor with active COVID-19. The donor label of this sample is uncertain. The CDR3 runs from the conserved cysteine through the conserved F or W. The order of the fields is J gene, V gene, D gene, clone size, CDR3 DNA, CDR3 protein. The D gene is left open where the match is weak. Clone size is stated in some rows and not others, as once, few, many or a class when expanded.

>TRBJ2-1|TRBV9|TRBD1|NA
TGTGCCAGCAGCGTAGGGGGGCAGGGGGCTGGTGAGCAGTTCTTC
CASSVGGQGAGEQFF
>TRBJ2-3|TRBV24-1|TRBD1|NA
TGTGCCACCAGTGAGACCGGGACAGGGGGCACAGATACGCAGTATTTT
CATSETGTGGTDTQYF
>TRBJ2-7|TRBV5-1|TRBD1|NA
TGCGCCAGCAGCTCTTGGACAGGGATGGCGTACGAGCAGTACTTC
CASSSWTGMAYEQYF
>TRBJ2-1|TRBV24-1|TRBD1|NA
TGTGCCACCAGTGATACATCACAGGGGAATGAGCAGTTCTTC
CATSDTSQGNEQFF
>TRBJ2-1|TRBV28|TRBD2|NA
TGTGCCAGCAGTTACTTGGGACTAAGGGTGAATGAGCAGTTCTTC
CASSYLGLRVNEQFF
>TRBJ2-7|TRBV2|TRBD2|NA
TGTGCCAGCAGCCGGGGCATGGGACTAGCGGGAAACCTTAACTACGAGCAGTACTTC
CASSRGMGLAGNLNYEQYF
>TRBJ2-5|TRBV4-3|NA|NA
TGCGCCAGCAGCCCCAAATCCGGGACGGGGGATGAGACCCAGTACTTC
CASSPKSGTGDETQYF
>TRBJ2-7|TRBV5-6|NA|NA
TGTGCCAGCAGCTTGAAAACCCTAACCTACGAGCAGTACTTC
CASSLKTLTYEQYF
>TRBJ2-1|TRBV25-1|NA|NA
TGTGCCAGCAGTGAGGAGGGACAGAGCTACAATGAGCAGTTCTTC
CASSEEGQSYNEQFF
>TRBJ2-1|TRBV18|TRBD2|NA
TGTGCCAGCTCAGGGTCCCCCGGGGGGGATGAGCAGTTCTTC
CASSGSPGGDEQFF
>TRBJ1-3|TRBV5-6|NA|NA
TGTGCCAGCAGCAGGGGTCTATCTGGAAACACCATATATTTT
CASSRGLSGNTIYF
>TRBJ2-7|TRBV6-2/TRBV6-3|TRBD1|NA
TGTGCCAGCAGCCCAGGGGGCAGCGCCTACGAGCAGTACTTC
CASSPGGSAYEQYF
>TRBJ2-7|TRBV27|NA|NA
TGTGCCAGCAGTTTATCCGTCTCGGTTGACGAGCAGTACTTC
CASSLSVSVDEQYF
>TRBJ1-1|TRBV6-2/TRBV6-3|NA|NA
TGTGCCAGCAGTTACGGACAAGGGGTCCTTGAAGCTTTCTTT
CASSYGQGVLEAFF
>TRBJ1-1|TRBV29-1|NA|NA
TGCAGCGTCCGGGGGACTGAAGCTTTCTTT
CSVRGTEAFF
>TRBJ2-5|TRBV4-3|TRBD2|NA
TGCGCCAGCAGCGAGAGTCTGAGCGGGGGAGAGACCCAGTACTTC
CASSESLSGGETQYF
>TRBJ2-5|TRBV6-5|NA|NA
TGTGCCAGCAGTTACTCAGACAGGGAGACCCAGTACTTC
CASSYSDRETQYF
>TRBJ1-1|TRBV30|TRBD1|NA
TGTGCCTGGAGTGCCGGACAGGGATGGTGGACTGAAGCTTTCTTT
CAWSAGQGWWTEAFF
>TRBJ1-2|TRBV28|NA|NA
TGTGCCAGCGTCGGGGCACAGGGACCTAACTATGGCTACACCTTC
CASVGAQGPNYGYTF
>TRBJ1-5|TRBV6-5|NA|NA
TGTGCCAGCAGGATGGGGGGTTCCCAGCATTTT
CASRMGGSQHF
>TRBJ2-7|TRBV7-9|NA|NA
TGTGCCAGCAGCACACAGATCCACGAGCAGTACTTC
CASSTQIHEQYF
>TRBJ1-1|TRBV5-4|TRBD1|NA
TGTGCCAGCAGCCGTAACAGGGGACAGGACACTGAAGCTTTCTTT
CASSRNRGQDTEAFF
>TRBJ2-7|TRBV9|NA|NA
TGTGCCAGCAGCCCGGCTAGCGAGAGAGACGAGCAGTACTTC
CASSPASERDEQYF
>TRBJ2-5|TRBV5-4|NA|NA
TGTGCCAGCAGCCCCGGAGAGGGGGGGCCGGGAGAGACCCAGTACTTC
CASSPGEGGPGETQYF
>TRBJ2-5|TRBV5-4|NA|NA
TGTGCCAGCAGCTTCGGATCGGGGGTGGGGGAGACCCAGTACTTC
CASSFGSGVGETQYF
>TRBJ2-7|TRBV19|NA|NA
TGTGCCAGTAGTAGAACAGCCTCCTACGAGCAGTACTTC
CASSRTASYEQYF
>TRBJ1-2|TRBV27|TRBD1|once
TGTGCCAGCAGTTCCGGGACAGGGTACTATGGCTACACCTTC
CASSSGTGYYGYTF
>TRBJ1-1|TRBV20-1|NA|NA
TGCAGTGCTAGTAACAGTATGAACACTGAAGCTTTCTTT
CSASNSMNTEAFF
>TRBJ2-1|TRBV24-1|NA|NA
TGTGCCACCAGTGATCCGGGACTTCAAAATGAGCAGTTCTTC
CATSDPGLQNEQFF
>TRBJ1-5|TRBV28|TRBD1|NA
TGTGCCAGCAGTGCCGCCGGGACAGGGACCCAGCCCCAGCATTTT
CASSAAGTGTQPQHF
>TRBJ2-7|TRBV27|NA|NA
TGTGCCAGCAGTTTATTTCGGCAGGGGGGAGACGAGCAGTACTTC
CASSLFRQGGDEQYF
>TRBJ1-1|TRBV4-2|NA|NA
TGTGCCAGCAGCCAACCCCGGGGTGAAGCTTTCTTT
CASSQPRGEAFF
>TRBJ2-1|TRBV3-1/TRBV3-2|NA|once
TGTGCCAGCAGCCAACTGGGGGCCGAGCAGTTCTTC
CASSQLGAEQFF
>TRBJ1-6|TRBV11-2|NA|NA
TGTGCCAGCAGCTTAGAGGCGTGGGGGACAAATTCACCCCTCCACTTT
CASSLEAWGTNSPLHF
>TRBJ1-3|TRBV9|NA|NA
TGTGCCAGCAGCGTAGGCGGCGGGCAGCCAACCTCTGGAAACACCATATATTTT
CASSVGGGQPTSGNTIYF
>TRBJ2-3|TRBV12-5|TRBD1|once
TGTGCTAGTGGTTTGGTGGTAGGGGGCAACACAGATACGCAGTATTTT
CASGLVVGGNTDTQYF
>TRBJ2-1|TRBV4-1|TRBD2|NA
TGCGCCAGCAGCCTCGGACTAGCGGGATTCCAGGGCTCCTACAATGAGCAGTTCTTC
CASSLGLAGFQGSYNEQFF
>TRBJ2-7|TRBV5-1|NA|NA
TGCGCCAGCAGCGACAAATACGAGCAGTACTTC
CASSDKYEQYF
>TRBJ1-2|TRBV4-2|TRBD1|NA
TGTGCCAGCGCGGTGACAGGGGAGACGGATGGCTACACCTTC
CASAVTGETDGYTF
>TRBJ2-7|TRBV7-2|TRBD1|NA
TGTGCCAGCAGCTTCCCTCCGGGACAGGGGTACTACGAGCAGTACTTC
CASSFPPGQGYYEQYF
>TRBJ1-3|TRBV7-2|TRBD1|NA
TGTGCCAGCAGCTTAGTAACAGGGGCGTGGGGAAACACCATATATTTT
CASSLVTGAWGNTIYF
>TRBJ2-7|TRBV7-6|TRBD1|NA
TGTGCCAGCAGCTTAGCCGGGACAGGGGTTAACGAGCAGTACTTC
CASSLAGTGVNEQYF